This T cell receptor (beta chain) was captured in a study of T cell repertoires in cytomegalovirus infection. On the study more broadly: An indication of both CMV infection and matching HLA type came from public TCR beta signatures. General study results and limits: Ex vivo, HLA-C-restricted CMV-specific TCR beta clonotypes prevailed over the rest of the response. Summed frequency of public TCR beta families distinguished CMV carriers with the relevant HLA.

The germline V gene has CDR1 SGHNT and CDR2 YENEEA. With 6 bases removed from V and 1 base from J, the gap between germline ends came to 9 bases. The CDR3 is 13 residues long. TCRdb redid the calling of the reads with MiXCR, one entry per CDR3 protein. Found here are 400,000 to 550,000 distinct CDR3 sequences, 11% of them singletons; the top ten hold 10% to 13%. Many counts were recorded for this clonotype. Its antigen is currently unknown. Sequencing was carried out using PBMCs. The TCR originated in a human donor in good health (CMV status not recorded). Some clones in this sample may be carry-over from other donors' samples. The chain joins TRBV11-3 to TRBJ1-1; D is unclear. This CDR3 reads CASRETSNTEAFF. The CDR3 DNA reads as TGTGCCAGCAGGGAGACTTCGAACACTGAAGCTTTCTTT. Complete variable domain (other parts from reference TRBV11-3 and TRBJ1-1): EAGVVQSPRYKIIEKKQPVAFWCNPISGHNTLYWYLQNLGQGPELLIRYENEEAVDDSQLPKDRFSAERLKGVDSTLKIQPAELGDSAVYLCASRETSNTEAFFGQGTRLTVV.